Listed below are T cell receptor beta chains from one sample, sequenced in a study of sequential checkpoint blockade in melanoma. TCRdb keeps only in-frame clones here, not all; method: immunoSEQ multiplex PCR. This sample has about 19,000 clones, with around 78% found just once. The sequencing used CD8+ T cells sorted from blood (inferred from file names), collected from a patient given nivolumab and ipilimumab in sequence. The receptors come from a human donor with melanoma. Both conserved end residues are part of each CDR3. Each record gives: J gene, clone size, D gene, V gene, CDR3 protein, CDR3 DNA. D genes are given only for firm matches. Clone size is stated in some rows and not others, as once, few, many or a class when expanded.

TRBJ1-1,-,-,TRBV19,CASSMGLGVNTEAFF,TGTGCCAGTAGTATGGGTCTGGGAGTCAACACTGAAGCTTTCTTT
TRBJ2-7,-,-,TRBV6-5,CASRPGGGSYEQYF,TGTGCCAGCAGGCCAGGGGGAGGCTCCTACGAGCAGTACTTC
TRBJ2-1,once,TRBD2,TRBV7-8,CASSLAPLSGSSYNEQFF,TGTGCCAGCAGCTTAGCCCCCCTCAGCGGGAGTTCCTACAATGAGCAGTTCTTC
TRBJ1-2,-,TRBD1,TRBV6-6,CASSNGGQAYGYTF,TGTGCCAGCAGTAACGGGGGACAGGCCTATGGCTACACCTTC
TRBJ2-2,-,-,TRBV29-1,CSVRQNTGELFF,TGCAGCGTTAGACAGAACACCGGGGAGCTGTTTTTT
TRBJ1-1,-,-,TRBV4-1,CASSRLEGTEAFF,TGCGCCAGCAGCCGCCTGGAGGGCACTGAAGCTTTCTTT
TRBJ2-1,-,-,TRBV7-3,CASSLTGPDNEQFF,TGTGCCAGCAGCTTAACGGGCCCGGACAATGAGCAGTTCTTC
TRBJ2-7,-,TRBD1,TRBV5-6,CASSLVGQGAFLYEQYF,TGTGCCAGCAGCTTGGTGGGGCAGGGGGCATTTCTTTACGAGCAGTACTTC
TRBJ1-2,-,-,TRBV2,CASSEARAGKFYGYTF,TGTGCCAGCAGTGAAGCGCGGGCAGGCAAATTCTATGGCTACACCTTC
TRBJ2-1,-,TRBD1,TRBV6-6,CASSYYPGQGQFF,TGTGCCAGCAGTTACTATCCCGGACAGGGGCAGTTCTTC
TRBJ1-5,-,TRBD1,TRBV6-6,CASSYFGTGSQPQHF,TGTGCCAGCAGTTACTTTGGGACAGGGAGCCAGCCCCAGCATTTT
TRBJ2-7,-,TRBD2,TRBV6-5,CASSLSSGSSYEQYF,TGTGCCAGCAGTTTGTCTAGCGGTTCCTCCTACGAGCAGTACTTC
TRBJ2-3,-,-,TRBV9,CASSGWSPGTDTQYF,TGTGCCAGCAGCGGCTGGTCCCCCGGGACAGATACGCAGTATTTT
TRBJ2-7,-,-,TRBV9,CASTVGQGPYEQYF,TGTGCCAGCACCGTAGGTCAGGGGCCATACGAGCAGTACTTC
TRBJ2-1,-,TRBD2,TRBV5-6,CASSFGLAGRAEQFF,TGTGCCAGCAGCTTCGGACTAGCGGGAAGGGCTGAGCAGTTCTTC
TRBJ1-2,-,TRBD1,TRBV19,CASSTGTGVYGYTF,TGTGCCAGTAGTACCGGGACAGGGGTCTATGGCTACACCTTC
TRBJ1-5,-,-,TRBV11-3,CASSRAGHNQPQHF,TGTGCCAGCAGCCGTGCGGGCCATAATCAGCCCCAGCATTTT
TRBJ2-7,-,-,TRBV6-5,CASSYILEGEEQYF,TGTGCCAGCAGTTACATACTGGAGGGTGAGGAGCAGTACTTC
TRBJ1-1,-,-,TRBV28,CASSDYAGGDTEAFF,TGTGCCAGCAGTGATTACGCGGGTGGGGACACTGAAGCTTTCTTT
TRBJ2-5,few,TRBD1,TRBV6-1,CASSKPPDRAETQYF,TGTGCCAGCAGCAAACCCCCGGACAGGGCAGAGACCCAGTACTTC
TRBJ1-1,-,-,TRBV9,CASSVDMGALNTEAFF,TGTGCCAGCAGCGTTGATATGGGAGCCCTGAACACTGAAGCTTTCTTT
TRBJ2-7,-,TRBD2,TRBV11-2,CASSLGTSGYEQYF,TGTGCCAGCAGCTTAGGGACTAGCGGCTACGAGCAGTACTTC
TRBJ2-7,-,TRBD2,TRBV7-2,CASSFGLAGTYEQYF,TGTGCCAGCAGCTTTGGACTAGCGGGGACCTACGAGCAGTACTTC
TRBJ1-1,-,-,TRBV4-1,CASSQDHGNEAFF,TGCGCCAGCAGCCAAGATCACGGGAATGAAGCTTTCTTT
TRBJ2-7,-,TRBD1,TRBV5-1,CASSLSWDRPYEQYF,TGCGCCAGCAGCTTGTCGTGGGACAGACCCTACGAGCAGTACTTC
TRBJ2-3,few,-,TRBV5-8,CASRLRPLPDTQYF,TGTGCCAGCCGGTTGCGTCCCCTTCCGGATACGCAGTATTTT
TRBJ2-1,-,TRBD2,TRBV2,CASSGTSASSYNEQFF,TGTGCCAGCAGTGGGACTAGCGCAAGCTCCTACAATGAGCAGTTCTTC
TRBJ2-2,-,-,TRBV6-5,CASNQGNTGELFF,TGTGCCAGCAACCAGGGGAACACCGGGGAGCTGTTTTTT
TRBJ2-1,-,-,TRBV25-1,CASSEVGYNEQFF,TGTGCCAGCAGTGAAGTCGGGTACAATGAGCAGTTCTTC
TRBJ1-1,-,-,TRBV4-1,CATAPDRMNTEAFF,TGCGCCACCGCCCCGGACAGAATGAACACTGAAGCTTTCTTT
TRBJ2-2,-,-,TRBV7-9,CASSLGPLVGRAGELFF,TGTGCCAGCAGCTTAGGACCCTTAGTCGGGAGAGCCGGGGAGCTGTTTTTT
TRBJ2-1,-,TRBD2,TRBV5-6,CASSLLAGGGDEQFF,TGTGCCAGCAGCTTACTCGCGGGGGGAGGGGATGAGCAGTTCTTC
TRBJ2-3,few,TRBD1,TRBV6-5,CASSVGQSSDTQYF,TGTGCCAGCAGCGTGGGACAGTCTTCAGATACGCAGTATTTT
TRBJ2-1,-,TRBD2,TRBV2,CASSRTSGGATEQFF,TGTGCCAGCAGTCGGACTAGCGGGGGGGCCACTGAGCAGTTCTTC
TRBJ2-2,few,-,TRBV11-1,CASSPAGELFF,TGTGCCAGCAGCCCGGCCGGGGAGCTGTTTTTT